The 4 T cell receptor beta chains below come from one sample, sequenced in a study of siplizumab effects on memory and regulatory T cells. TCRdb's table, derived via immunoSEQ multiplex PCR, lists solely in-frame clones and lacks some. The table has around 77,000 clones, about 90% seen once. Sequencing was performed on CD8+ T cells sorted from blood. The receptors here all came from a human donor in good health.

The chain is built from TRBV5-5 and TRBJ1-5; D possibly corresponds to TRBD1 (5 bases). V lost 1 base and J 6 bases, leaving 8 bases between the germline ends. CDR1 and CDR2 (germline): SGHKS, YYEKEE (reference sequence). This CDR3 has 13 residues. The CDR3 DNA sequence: TGTGCCAGCAGCTTGCGAACAGGTCAGCCCCAGCATTTT. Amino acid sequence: CASSLRTGQPQHF.

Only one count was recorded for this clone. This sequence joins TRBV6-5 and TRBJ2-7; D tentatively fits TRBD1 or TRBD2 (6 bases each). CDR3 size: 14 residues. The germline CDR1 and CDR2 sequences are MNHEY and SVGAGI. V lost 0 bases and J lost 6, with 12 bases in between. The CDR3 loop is CASSYSGGGSEQYF. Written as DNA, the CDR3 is TGTGCCAGCAGTTACTCGGGGGGCGGAAGCGAGCAGTACTTC.

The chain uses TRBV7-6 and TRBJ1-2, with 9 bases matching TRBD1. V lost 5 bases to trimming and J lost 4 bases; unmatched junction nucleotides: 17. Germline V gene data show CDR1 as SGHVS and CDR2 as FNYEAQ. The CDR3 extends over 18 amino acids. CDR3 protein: CASSRAGTGLGSGYGYTF. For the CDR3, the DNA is TGTGCCAGCAGCCGCGCCGGGACAGGGCTGGGATCAGGCTATGGCTACACCTTC.

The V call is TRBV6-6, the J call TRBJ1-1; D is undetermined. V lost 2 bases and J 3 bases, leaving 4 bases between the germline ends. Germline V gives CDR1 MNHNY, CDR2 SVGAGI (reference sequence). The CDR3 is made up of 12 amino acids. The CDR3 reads CASSYTYTEAFF. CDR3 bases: TGTGCCAGCAGTTACACCTACACTGAAGCTTTCTTT.